The T cell receptor beta chain under discussion was sequenced for a study of shared clonotypes between healthy human individuals. In the study overall: Three plates were used per donor for CD4 naive, three for CD4 memory, two for CD8 naive and one for CD8 memory.

Investigators divided CD4+ cells into CD45RA+ naive and CD45RA-negative memory subsets. The CDR3 is 15 residues long. CDR1 is KGHSH and CDR2 is LQKENI in the germline V gene. V lost 6 bases to trimming and J lost 9 bases, with 24 bases between them. Assay execution proceeded at the deep level. The table came from immunoSEQ multiplex PCR; TCRdb's copy has only in-frame clones and leaves some out. This sample has 1.4 million or so clones, with 98% found just once. This chain uses TRBV18 with TRBJ2-7, with a weak D call TRBD2 (6 bases). The sequence was obtained from a man between 25 and 39 years old in good health. Sequenced sample: naive CD4+ T cells sorted from blood. The subset: CD45RA+ positively selected. CDR3 in amino acids: CASSLTGPPAEGQYF. The CDR3 nucleotides read TGTGCCAGCTCGCTTACCGGGCCCCCGGCGGAGGGGCAGTACTTC.